Reported below is one TCR beta chain. This clone was seen a few times. The specificity of this receptor is unknown. Base quality data are lacking; no much larger clone is found one base away. These data originate in a study of T cell responses to AZD1222 COVID-19 vaccine (dated by TCRdb to about 2021). Broadly, across the study: AZD1222 recipients with second doses at about 4 weeks or about 12 weeks were pooled, because spike-specific TCR depth and breadth did not differ between schedules. Trial participants were enrolled by age into subgroups of 18-55, 56-69 and 70-plus years, and about 150, 27 and 61 TCR-sequenced participants, respectively, were included in these subgroups. A total of about 250 trial participants underwent TCR sequencing, of whom 200 to 220 had received two doses of AZD1222 and about 25 had received two doses of the MenACWY control vaccine. The paper's findings and limits, for the study overall: The vaccine-associated CD4 TCRs covered the entire spike protein, and the dominant responses fell in regions 160-218 and 743-854. Participants were mostly white British, with more females than males. The authors suggested clonal diversity may have been underestimated. Because no day 14 peak-response samples were available, the repertoires could be characterized only after the peak T cell response. Conclusions about previously exposed vaccinees were limited because only six AZD1222 recipients were SARS-CoV-2 seropositive at baseline. Spike-specific TCR breadth and depth rose significantly after two AZD1222 doses compared with day 0 and with MenACWY recipients. In the small 56-69-year group, the increase in depth fell short of significance, most likely because of low power. Reportedly, close to half of the unique spike-specific TCRs recognized epitopes lying outside the regions that are mutated in the B.1.351 and B.1.1.7 variants.

There are 13 amino acids in the CDR3, from cysteine to phenylalanine inclusive. Solely the CDR3 DNA is kept, with 39 bases framed from the first base. V is reduced by 5 bases and J by 0 bases, leaving a spacing of 8 bases between them. Based on the germline V gene, the CDR1 and CDR2 sequences are MNHEY and SVGEGT. The CDR3 regions of human TCRbeta chains were subjected to immunosequencing. The study's own analysis went as follows. Repertoire TCRs were checked for matches against a reference library of SARS-CoV-2-specific TCRs that had been generated using the MIRA antigen-specificity platform. Breadth was defined as the fraction of unique TCRs that were SARS-CoV-2-associated, and depth was defined as the fraction of total T cells that were SARS-CoV-2-associated. Using the MIRA data, every spike-specific TCR was mapped to the spike region that the TCR reacted to and assigned to either a CD4 or a CD8 class. Log10-transformed breadth and depth values were compared by one-way ANOVA with Sidak's multiple comparisons tests. TCRdb re-hosts the immuneACCESS table, in-frame sequences only. Its copies lack some clones; in the studies checked, an unresolved V gene accounts for under half of them, and the cause for the rest is not known. V, J and clone size are taken as reported in that table, and D and trimming were inferred from the DNA itself. This sample is represented by about 130,000 clones; 70% to 90% of them were singletons. The top ten constitute approximately 20% of the sample.

The time point label here, explained by the study, means: baseline before first vaccination. Vaccinee samples were obtained from the UK trials COV001 and COV002, which included a single-blind randomized controlled phase 2/3 trial of AZD1222 (ChAdOx1 nCoV-19) in healthy adults. For TCRbeta chain sequencing, PBMC samples were collected from trial participants at day 0 and at day 28 after the second dose. The sequence was obtained from an adult in good health. The sequenced sample was peripheral blood, obtained on day 0 of AZD1222 vaccination. Recombination connected TRBV6-2 or TRBV6-3 to TRBJ2-7; possibly the D gene is TRBD1, per 5 matching bases. The CDR3 in this case is CASSVDSSYEQYF. The nucleotides are TGTGCCAGCAGTGTCGACAGCTCCTACGAGCAGTACTTC.